This T cell receptor beta chain was captured in a study of blood T cell repertoires in COVID-19. Study details: Both acute and convalescent COVID-19 samples were obtained from the United States, Italy and Spain. Nucleic acid was either cDNA or gDNA, and it came from T cells, B-cell-depleted T cells, or PBMCs.

This CDR3 is 17 amino acids long. J lost 1 base, V lost 5 bases, and 3 bases had no gene match. Germline V gene lookup returns CDR1 ENHRY and CDR2 SYGVKD. Produced via immunoSEQ multiplex PCR; TCRdb's table is partial and in-frame only. The profile shows 150,000 to 250,000 clones, almost 85% of them singletons. Sample: peripheral blood. This chain connects TRBV10-3 to TRBJ2-1; 15 nucleotides align to TRBD2. This clonotype was sampled from a human donor with acute or convalescent COVID-19. The donor label of this sample is uncertain. The CDR3, as DNA: TGTGCCATCAGTCCGGGACTAGCGGGAGGATCCTACAATGAGCAGTTCTTC. Its protein product is CAISPGLAGGSYNEQFF.